These 25 T cell receptor beta chains originate from one sample sequenced in a study of human T cells and chemical hapten exposure. The time point: patch test 1, 2 weeks after DPC sensitization. The treatment was: therapeutic diphenylcyclopropenone sensitization with weekly scalp DPC. MiXCR was run by TCRdb on the RACE reads, yielding one entry per CDR3 protein. The sample consists of under 65,000 distinct CDR3 sequences, 9% to 9.5% of them appearing once. The material was whole blood, obtained in connection with sensitization to the hapten diphenylcyclopropenone (DPC). The receptors shown here come from a woman aged 50 to 60 with alopecia areata. Some clones in this sample may be carry-over from other donors' samples.

The table lists this clonotype with many counts. The chain uses TRBV20-1 and TRBJ1-1, with 9 positions matching TRBD1. V lost 0 bases, J lost 3 bases, and 8 bases stayed unmatched. The germline CDR1 and CDR2 sequences are DFQATT and SNEGSKA (reference sequence). This CDR3 has 16 amino acids. CDR3 sequence reads: CSARDPGTGLDTEAFF. In DNA form, the CDR3 reads TGCAGTGCTAGAGATCCGGGGACAGGGCTGGACACTGAAGCTTTCTTT.

The chain employs TRBV29-1 and TRBJ2-7; 9 bases are a match to TRBD1. J was trimmed by 4 bases and V by 3 bases; bases with no gene match: 13. CDR1 and CDR2 from the germline V gene are SQVTM and ANQGSEA. The CDR3 is 16 residues long. The DNA for the CDR3 is TGCAGCGTTGAGACTAGAACCGGGACAGGGTCGTACGAGCAGTACTTC. It specifies CSVETRTGTGSYEQYF.

At least ten counts were recorded for this clonotype. CDR3 amino acids: CASSLAKTADQETQYF. Written as DNA, the CDR3 is TGCGCCAGCAGCTTGGCCAAGACAGCGGACCAAGAGACCCAGTACTTC. This rearrangement joins TRBV5-1 to TRBJ2-5, with D perhaps given as TRBD1 or TRBD2 (5 bases each). Germline V gene lookup returns CDR1 SGHRS and CDR2 YFSETQ. Trimming stripped 0 bases from V and 0 bases from J, with 12 bases between. This CDR3 is built from 16 residues.

This CDR3 reads CASSQRPPTEQYF. The CDR3 nucleotides are TGCGCCAGCAGCCAGCGTCCCCCAACCGAGCAGTACTTC. This chain joins TRBV4-3 and TRBJ2-7; D gene ambiguous. The CDR3 extends over 13 amino acids. In germline, CDR1 is LGHNA, CDR2 YSLEER. With 3 bases removed from V and 6 bases from J, the gap between germline ends came to 12 bases.

In its sample, this clonotype was seen many times. The rearrangement links TRBV3-1 to TRBJ2-6; 7 bases are a match to TRBD1. CDR1 is LGHDT and CDR2 is YNNKEL in the germline V gene (reference sequence). The junction had 6 bases not matched to a gene; V was cut back by 4 bases and J by 0 bases. The CDR3 sequence is 17 residues long. The CDR3 DNA reads TGTGCCAGCAGCCTTAGACAGGGAATCTCTGGGGCCAACGTCCTGACTTTC. It specifies CASSLRQGISGANVLTF.

This clonotype was found many times. The chain uses TRBV29-1 and TRBJ2-5, with D maybe TRBD2 (6 bases). Germline V gives CDR1 SQVTM, CDR2 ANQGSEA. The CDR3 runs to 16 residues. Trimming stripped 2 bases from V and 0 bases from J, with 16 bases between. The CDR3 sequence: CSVEFLARGYQETQYF. The CDR3 region has the DNA TGCAGCGTTGAATTTCTAGCGCGAGGATACCAAGAGACCCAGTACTTC. Full variable domain (outside the CDR3, taken from reference TRBV29-1 and TRBJ2-5): SAVISQKPSRDICQRGTSLTIQCQVDSQVTMMFWYRQQPGQSLTLIATANQGSEATYESGFVIDKFPISRPNLTFSTLTVSNMSPEDSSIYLCSVEFLARGYQETQYFGPGTRLLVL.

In its sample, this clonotype was seen a few times. The chain recombines TRBV6-2 or TRBV6-3 with TRBJ2-5; D remains ambiguous. The CDR3 has 12 amino acids. CDR1 and CDR2 from the germline V gene are MNHEY and SVGEGT. Deletions cut 10 bases from V and 1 base from J, with 10 bases between. CDR3 in amino acids: CATETLQETQYF. CDR3 nucleotide sequence: TGTGCCACTGAGACTCTCCAAGAGACCCAGTACTTC.

The J gene is TRBJ2-1, the V gene TRBV30, with TRBD2 matching 7 bases. Germline trimming cut 2 bases from V and 3 bases from J; bases unmatched to any gene: 4. Looked up from germline, CDR1 is GTSNPN and CDR2 is SVGIG (reference sequence). CDR3 length equals 14 residues. In nucleotides, the CDR3 is TGTGCCTGGAGTATAAGCGGGGTCTACAATGAGCAGTTCTTC. Amino acids: CAWSISGVYNEQFF. The full variable domain, in which reference TRBV30 and TRBJ2-1 provide the parts outside the CDR3, is SQTIHQWPATLVQPVGSPLSLECTVEGTSNPNLYWYRQAAGRGLQLLFYSVGIGQISSEVPQNLSASRPQDRQFILSSKKLLLSDSGFYLCAWSISGVYNEQFFGPGTRLTVL.

This clonotype was counted ten times or more. The V call is TRBV7-2, the J call TRBJ2-4; the D is unclear. The V gene's germline CDR1 is SGHTA and CDR2 FQGNSA. The CDR3 runs to 15 residues. V lost 1 base, J lost 2 bases, and 9 bases lay in between. In DNA, the CDR3 is TGTGCCAGCAGCTTAGTGTGGCAGCCCAAAAACATTCAGTACTTC. The encoded protein is CASSLVWQPKNIQYF. Complete variable domain (other parts from reference TRBV7-2 and TRBJ2-4): GAGVSQSPSNKVTEKGKDVELRCDPISGHTALYWYRQSLGQGLEFLIYFQGNSAPDKSGLPSDRFSAERTGGSVSTLTIQRTQQEDSAVYLCASSLVWQPKNIQYFGAGTRLSVL.

This clonotype was counted at least ten times. The rearrangement joins TRBV6-1 to TRBJ2-7; perhaps TRBD2 as D (5 bases). This CDR3 contains 14 residues. The germline V gene has CDR1 MNHNS and CDR2 SASEGT. Trimming pared 2 bases from V and 3 bases from J, leaving 11 bases between. The CDR3 is CASSESYSDYEQYF. The CDR3, as DNA: TGTGCCAGCAGTGAAAGTTATAGCGACTACGAGCAGTACTTC.

In its sample, this clonotype was seen a few times. V is TRBV12-3 or TRBV12-4 and J is TRBJ1-4; D is unclear. The CDR3 sequence is 12 residues long. V lost 3 bases, J lost 2 bases, and 1 base lay in between. The CDR3 reads CASSFTNEKLFF. The CDR3 DNA sequence: TGTGCCAGCAGTTTCACTAATGAAAAACTGTTTTTT.

This chain uses TRBV28 with TRBJ1-4; D uncertain. CDR1 and CDR2 (germline): MDHEN, SYDVKM. CDR3 length: 14 amino acids. The germline V and J ends were trimmed by 6 bases and 8 bases, with 16 bases remaining between them. CDR3 residues: CASSLMGSWEKLFF. CDR3 nucleotides: TGTGCCAGCAGCCTGATGGGATCCTGGGAAAAACTGTTTTTT. The whole variable domain, filled in from reference TRBV28 and TRBJ1-4, reads DVKVTQSSRYLVKRTGEKVFLECVQDMDHENMFWYRQDPGLGLRLIYFSYDVKMKEKGDIPEGYSVSREKKERFSLILESASTNQTSMYLCASSLMGSWEKLFFGSGTQLSVL.

Details on this clonotype: The germline gene is not matched at one end of the junction; a read error may be the cause. V and J are TRBV28 and TRBJ1-1; unclear D gene. The CDR3 has 11 residues. Germline V gene data show CDR1 as MDHEN and CDR2 as SYDVKM. CDR3 protein: CASSLYTEAFF. The CDR3 region has the DNA TGTGCCAGCAGCTTATACACTGAAGCTTTCTTT.

This clonotype came up many times. The rearrangement joins TRBV7-6 to TRBJ1-1, with D hard to call. The CDR3 covers 14 residues. CDR1 is SGHVS and CDR2 is FNYEAQ in the germline V gene. With 4 bases removed from V and 1 base from J, the gap between germline ends came to 10 bases. CDR3 in DNA: TGTGCCAGCAGCTCAGGCGGGAGGAACACTGAAGCTTTCTTT. Amino acid sequence: CASSSGGRNTEAFF.

V is TRBV7-2 and J is TRBJ2-1; D gene uncertain. The V and J ends lost 2 bases and 6 bases respectively, with 8 bases between them. Germline CDR1 SGHTA, CDR2 FQGNSA. The CDR3 spans 13 residues. The CDR3 loop reads CASSLTRSNEQFF. Written as DNA, the CDR3 is TGTGCCAGCAGCTTAACGAGGAGCAATGAGCAGTTCTTC.

This clonotype was seen ten or more times. The V gene is TRBV5-1, the J gene TRBJ2-1, with 7 bases fitting TRBD1. The germline CDR1 and CDR2 sequences are SGHRS and YFSETQ. This CDR3 has 16 amino acids. The V segment lost 4 bases and the J segment 2 bases; nucleotides outside the gene matches: 9. The CDR3 DNA is TGCGCCAGCAGCCCGAAACCGGGACAGACCTACAATGAGCAGTTCTTC. Translating gives CASSPKPGQTYNEQFF.

This clonotype showed up many times. The chain joins TRBV5-1 to TRBJ2-3; D remains ambiguous. Germline CDR1 reads SGHRS; CDR2 reads YFSETQ. The CDR3 length is 14 residues. V was pared by 4 bases and J by 5 bases, with 14 bases between. This CDR3 reads CASSRQEQRDTQYF. The DNA of the CDR3 is TGCGCCAGCAGCCGTCAGGAGCAAAGAGATACGCAGTATTTT.

This clonotype occurred many times. V and J are TRBV6-4 and TRBJ1-1, with D hard to call. Germline lookup yields CDR1 MRHNA and CDR2 SNTAGT. The CDR3 length is 13 residues. V was shortened by 6 bases and J by 0 bases, with 8 bases between the two germline ends. The CDR3: CASSEQLNTEAFF. CDR3 nucleotides: TGTGCCAGCAGCGAACAGTTGAACACTGAAGCTTTCTTT.

This clonotype has at least ten counts. V gene TRBV6-1 combines with J gene TRBJ1-4; D possibly corresponds to TRBD1 (6 bases). Germline CDR1 reads MNHNS; CDR2 reads SASEGT. The CDR3 totals 11 residues. Between the trimmed V and J ends, which lost 8 bases and 10 bases, there was a span of 11 bases. The DNA of the CDR3 is TGTGCCAGCTTGAGGGGGGGAAAACTGTTTTTT. This codes for CASLRGGKLFF.

This clonotype was counted ten times or more. The genes are TRBV9 and TRBJ1-1; possibly TRBD1 for D (5 bases). The CDR3 consists of 13 residues. CDR1 SGDLS and CDR2 YYNGEE come from the germline V gene. V was cut by 2 bases and J by 4 bases, with 9 bases left in between. CDR3: CASSVDSSTEAFF. The CDR3 bases are TGTGCCAGCAGCGTCGACAGCAGCACTGAAGCTTTCTTT.

This clonotype was observed at least ten times. This chain connects TRBV6-6 to TRBJ2-1, with D perhaps given as TRBD1 or TRBD2 (6 bases each). The germline gives CDR1 MNHNY, CDR2 SVGAGI (reference sequence). This CDR3 is built from 14 residues. V lost 2 bases and J 7 bases, leaving 12 bases between the germline ends. CDR3: CASSYARGGNEQFF. CDR3 sequence (DNA): TGTGCCAGCAGTTACGCCAGGGGAGGAAATGAGCAGTTCTTC.

In this sample, this clonotype turned up many times. The chain is built from TRBV20-1 and TRBJ2-1, with D possibly matching TRBD2 (6 bases). CDR3 size: 16 residues. Germline V lookup: CDR1 DFQATT, CDR2 SNEGSKA (reference sequence). V gave up 1 base and J gave up 0 bases, with 13 bases separating them. CDR3 sequence (DNA): TGCAGTGCTAGAGTAGGGACTTTGGGCTCCTACAATGAGCAGTTCTTC. It translates to CSARVGTLGSYNEQFF.

This clonotype has ten or more counts. The chain joins TRBV7-9 to TRBJ2-1, with a possible D match to TRBD2 (6 bases). The V gene lost 5 bases and the J gene lost 3 bases, with 14 bases spanning the gap. CDR3 length: 15 amino acids. The germline V gene encodes CDR1 SEHNR and CDR2 FQNEAQ (reference sequence). The CDR3 DNA follows: TGTGCCAGCAGCCGCCGGGAGAAGGGCTACAATGAGCAGTTCTTC. Amino acid sequence: CASSRREKGYNEQFF.

This clonotype was counted many times. V gene TRBV6-1 combines with J gene TRBJ2-5; D unclear. V was trimmed by 2 bases and J by 3 bases, leaving 13 bases between them. The CDR3 runs 15 residues. Germline values: CDR1 MNHNS, CDR2 SASEGT. This chain's CDR3 is CASSEPIRAKETQYF. In DNA, the CDR3 is TGTGCCAGCAGTGAACCAATACGAGCGAAAGAGACCCAGTACTTC.

This clonotype has a count of ten or more. The V and J genes are TRBV4-2 and TRBJ2-1, with 12 bases aligning to TRBD2. CDR3 length: 15 amino acids. V lost 1 base to trimming and J lost 5 bases; unmatched junction nucleotides: 0. Germline V CDR1 and CDR2: LGHNA, YNFKEQ. CDR3 sequence (DNA): TGTGCCAGCAGCCAAGGACTAGCGGGAGACAATGAGCAGTTCTTC. Translation: CASSQGLAGDNEQFF.